Detailed here is one TCR beta chain. As yet, its antigen is unknown. Other DNA sequences in this sample translate to the same CDR3. Germline V lookup: CDR1 SGHRS, CDR2 YFSETQ. Trimming removed 0 bases from V and 5 bases from J, with 8 bases in between. The CDR3 sequence is 13 residues long. The data were taken from a study of long-term antiretroviral therapy in people with HIV. A v3.0 immunoSEQ assay was performed at survey level. The target of sequencing was about 40,000-50,000 T-cell genomes per sample. TCRdb keeps only in-frame clones here, not all; method: immunoSEQ multiplex PCR. The sample lists 34,000 or so clones, around 94% occurring once. General study points: Every time point showed a repertoire led by clones expanded before ART. Absence of data on ART adherence, viral resistance or therapy changes was noted. Subsequent to ART, diversity was augmented yet persisted below that of transplant donor controls.

This receptor was taken from a woman in her fifties or sixties with HIV. V and J are TRBV5-1 and TRBJ2-5; possible D gene TRBD2, 5 bases. The sample in question was unsorted PBMCs, obtained around 5.3 years after starting antiretroviral therapy. CDR3 bases: TGCGCCAGCAGCTTGGGAGGCGGGGAGACCCAGTACTTC. It codes for CASSLGGGETQYF.